The clone carrying this T cell receptor beta chain is a singleton in its sample. As yet, its antigen is unknown. The CDR3 covers 13 residues. The germline V and J ends were trimmed by 2 bases and 7 bases, with 8 bases remaining between them. CDR1 and CDR2 from the germline V gene are SGHVS and FQNEAQ. Primers: 52 TRBV forward and 13 TRBJ reverse. Sequencing was performed with immunoSEQ multiplex PCR; in TCRdb, only in-frame clones are kept and a portion is missing. The sample has tens of thousands of clones, roughly 93% seen once; the top ten hold about 3.8%. The data derive from a study of regulatory T cells. All CD3G-deficient patients showed autoimmunity, more severe in two. Patients, 2 to 39 years old, had expanded memory T-cell proportions. Overall study results and limits: Patient CD8+ T cells trended nonsignificantly toward lower Shannon entropy than control CD8+ cells. Patient repertoires had restricted TRB V-J pairs and skewed V and J usage, most in Tregs.

This receptor was obtained from a child aged 2 to 15 with CD3G deficiency. The sequenced sample consisted of CD8+ T cells sorted from blood. The J gene is TRBJ1-4, the V gene TRBV7-8; no firm D call. CDR3 residues: CASSLSRGEKLFF. The DNA for the CDR3 is TGTGCCAGCAGCTTATCTCGGGGTGAAAAACTGTTTTTT.